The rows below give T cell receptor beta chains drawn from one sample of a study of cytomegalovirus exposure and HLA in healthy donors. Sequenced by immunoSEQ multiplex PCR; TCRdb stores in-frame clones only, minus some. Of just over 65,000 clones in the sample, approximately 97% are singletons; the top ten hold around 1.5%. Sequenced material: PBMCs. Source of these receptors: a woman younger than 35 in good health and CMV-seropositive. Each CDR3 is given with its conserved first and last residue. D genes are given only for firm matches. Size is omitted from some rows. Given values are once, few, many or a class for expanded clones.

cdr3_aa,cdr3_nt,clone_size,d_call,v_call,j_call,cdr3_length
CASRYGTSSYNEQFF,TGTGCCAGCAGATACGGGACTAGTTCCTACAATGAGCAGTTCTTC,once,TRBD2,TRBV6-5,TRBJ2-1,15
CASSPPGTGGYEQYF,TGTGCCAGCAGTCCACCCGGGACAGGGGGCTACGAGCAGTACTTC,-,TRBD1,TRBV28,TRBJ2-7,15
CASGRGAEAFF,TGTGCCAGCGGGCGGGGGGCTGAAGCTTTCTTT,-,-,TRBV5-6,TRBJ1-1,11
CASSPPGLAGLANTGELFF,TGTGCCAGCAGTCCGCCGGGACTAGCGGGTCTGGCGAACACCGGGGAGCTGTTTTTT,-,TRBD2,TRBV27,TRBJ2-2,19
CASKGGLTSVYNEQFF,TGTGCCAGCAAAGGAGGTCTGACTAGCGTCTACAATGAGCAGTTCTTC,-,TRBD2,TRBV19,TRBJ2-1,16
CASSELQGLDEQYF,TGTGCCAGCAGTGAACTACAGGGCCTAGACGAGCAGTACTTC,-,-,TRBV6-1,TRBJ2-7,14
CASSPGLRQPQHF,TGTGCCAGTAGTCCAGGGCTTCGTCAGCCCCAGCATTTT,-,-,TRBV19,TRBJ1-5,13
CASSSWGQGDIYEQYF,TGTGCCAGTAGTAGCTGGGGACAGGGGGATATCTACGAGCAGTACTTC,once,TRBD1,TRBV19,TRBJ2-7,16
CASRTPSGTSTDTQYF,TGTGCCAGCAGGACCCCTAGCGGGACTAGCACAGATACGCAGTATTTT,once,TRBD2,TRBV6-4,TRBJ2-3,16
CAWSADLGQANGQALNQPQHF,TGTGCCTGGAGTGCCGATTTGGGACAGGCGAACGGGCAGGCCCTAAATCAGCCCCAGCATTTT,-,TRBD1,TRBV30,TRBJ1-5,21
CASSFTGRETEAFF,TGTGCCAGCAGCTTTACAGGGAGGGAGACTGAAGCTTTCTTT,-,-,TRBV4-2,TRBJ1-1,14
CASSGTSINTIYF,TGTGCCAGCAGCGGGACATCCATTAACACCATATATTTT,-,-,TRBV6-5,TRBJ1-3,13
CASSRPSPISHLRLANEKLFF,TGCGCCAGCAGTCGCCCAAGCCCAATTTCCCATCTGCGGCTGGCTAATGAAAAACTGTTTTTT,-,-,TRBV23-1,TRBJ1-4,21
CASSVQLAWNEQFF,TGTGCCAGCAGCGTTCAACTAGCGTGGAATGAGCAGTTCTTC,once,TRBD2,TRBV9,TRBJ2-1,14
CASSQPSRGPSYEQYF,TGTGCCAGCAGCCAACCGAGCAGGGGGCCTTCCTACGAGCAGTACTTC,-,TRBD1,TRBV14,TRBJ2-7,16
CASSATSGISYEQYF,TGTGCCAGCAGTGCTACTAGCGGGATCTCCTACGAGCAGTACTTC,-,TRBD2,TRBV28,TRBJ2-7,15
CASSSRRRDSGAGELFF,TGTGCCAGTAGTTCCCGACGCCGGGACAGTGGGGCCGGGGAGCTGTTTTTT,-,TRBD1,TRBV19,TRBJ2-2,17
CASTSYGQGDQPQHF,TGTGCCAGCACATCGTATGGGCAGGGGGATCAGCCCCAGCATTTT,-,TRBD1,TRBV28,TRBJ1-5,15
CASSIGGSSTGELFF,TGTGCCAGTAGTATTGGCGGGAGCAGCACCGGGGAGCTGTTTTTT,-,TRBD2,TRBV19,TRBJ2-2,15
CASSEETSGSYNEQFF,TGTGCCAGCAGTGAAGAGACTAGCGGCTCCTACAATGAGCAGTTCTTC,-,TRBD2,TRBV2,TRBJ2-1,16
CASTRGDGFTGELFF,TGTGCCAGCACTCGGGGGGACGGGTTCACCGGGGAGCTGTTTTTT,-,TRBD2,TRBV27,TRBJ2-2,15
CASSQTGNTEAFF,TGTGCCAGCAGCCAGACAGGGAACACTGAAGCTTTCTTT,-,-,TRBV6-5,TRBJ1-1,13
CASSSDRGLYEQYF,TGTGCCAGCAGCTCTGACAGGGGGCTCTACGAGCAGTACTTC,once,TRBD1,TRBV13,TRBJ2-7,14
CASSSGTGGYNYGYTF,TGTGCCAGCAGTTCTGGGACAGGGGGCTATAACTATGGCTACACCTTC,-,TRBD1,TRBV28,TRBJ1-2,16
CASQTYISSYNEQFF,TGCGCCAGCCAGACTTATATTAGCTCCTACAATGAGCAGTTCTTC,-,-,TRBV5-1,TRBJ2-1,15
CASSLGLAGGLGKNIQYF,TGTGCCAGCAGCTTGGGACTAGCGGGAGGGCTGGGCAAAAACATTCAGTACTTC,once,TRBD2,TRBV5-5,TRBJ2-4,18
CSALAKTSTDTQYF,TGCAGCGCCCTAGCGAAAACTAGCACAGATACGCAGTATTTT,-,-,TRBV29-1,TRBJ2-3,14
CSVVGREGSYEQYF,TGCAGCGTTGTAGGACGGGAGGGATCCTACGAGCAGTACTTC,-,TRBD2,TRBV29-1,TRBJ2-7,14
CASSPSSGVYNEQFF,TGTGCCAGCAGCCCTTCCTCGGGAGTATACAATGAGCAGTTCTTC,-,-,TRBV28,TRBJ2-1,15
CASSLVTPAYEQYF,TGTGCCAGCAGCTTAGTGACTCCTGCCTACGAGCAGTACTTC,-,-,TRBV7-2,TRBJ2-7,14
CASSFQGDYGYTF,TGTGCCAGCAGCTTCCAGGGGGACTATGGCTACACCTTC,-,TRBD1,TRBV2,TRBJ1-2,13
CATSRDRGQYNEQFF,TGTGCCACCAGCAGAGATCGAGGACAGTACAATGAGCAGTTCTTC,once,-,TRBV15,TRBJ2-1,15
CAWSVSGGSYNEQFF,TGTGCCTGGAGTGTTTCAGGGGGCTCCTACAATGAGCAGTTCTTC,once,TRBD1,TRBV30,TRBJ2-1,15
CASSFRTSGSTDTQYF,TGCGCCAGCAGCTTTAGGACTAGCGGGAGCACAGATACGCAGTATTTT,-,TRBD2,TRBV5-1,TRBJ2-3,16
CASKKQGEAGELFF,TGTGCCAGTAAAAAACAGGGGGAAGCCGGGGAGCTGTTTTTT,-,TRBD1,TRBV19,TRBJ2-2,14
CASSQDKVTRGSQYF,TGCGCCAGCAGCCAAGATAAAGTAACCAGGGGGTCCCAGTACTTC,-,TRBD1,TRBV4-1,TRBJ2-5,15
CASSQNRLAGVGNEQFF,TGTGCCAGCAGCCAAAACAGACTAGCGGGAGTAGGGAATGAGCAGTTCTTC,-,TRBD2,TRBV9,TRBJ2-1,17
CASSPQTGANQPQHF,TGTGCCAGCAGTCCCCAGACAGGGGCCAATCAGCCCCAGCATTTT,-,TRBD1,TRBV6-5,TRBJ1-5,15
CASSLDGTSSYEQYF,TGTGCCAGCAGCTTAGACGGGACTAGTTCGTACGAGCAGTACTTC,-,TRBD2,TRBV11-2,TRBJ2-7,15
CASSLYSGSTGELFF,TGTGCCAGCAGCTTATACAGCGGGAGCACCGGGGAGCTGTTTTTT,-,TRBD2,TRBV7-8,TRBJ2-2,15
CASSLEVYEQYF,TGTGCCAGCAGTCTAGAGGTATACGAGCAGTACTTC,-,-,TRBV2,TRBJ2-7,12
CASSKAGTGGHLNEKLFF,TGTGCCAGCAGCAAAGCAGGGACAGGGGGCCACCTGAATGAAAAACTGTTTTTT,-,-,TRBV21-1,TRBJ1-4,18
CASSQVIRRAATNEKLFF,TGTGCCAGCAGCCAAGTGATTCGCAGGGCCGCAACTAATGAAAAACTGTTTTTT,-,-,TRBV4-2,TRBJ1-4,18
CASSLGSGGDYGYTF,TGTGCCAGCAGCTTAGGTTCAGGGGGTGACTATGGCTACACCTTC,-,TRBD1,TRBV7-6,TRBJ1-2,15
CASSPRDGLNEKLFF,TGTGCCAGCAGCCCGCGGGACGGACTTAATGAAAAACTGTTTTTT,-,-,TRBV7-9,TRBJ1-4,15
CTSSRLAPGLAEETQYF,TGCACCAGCAGCCGCCTCGCTCCGGGACTAGCGGAAGAGACCCAGTACTTC,-,-,TRBV1,TRBJ2-5,17
CASSRLNTGELFF,TGCGCCAGCAGCAGGCTTAACACCGGGGAGCTGTTTTTT,-,-,TRBV10-1,TRBJ2-2,13
CAWTTGGRNTIYF,TGTGCCTGGACGACAGGGGGCCGAAACACCATATATTTT,-,TRBD1,TRBV30,TRBJ1-3,13
CASRQQAGVHEQFF,TGTGCCAGCAGGCAACAAGCGGGAGTCCATGAGCAGTTCTTC,-,TRBD2,TRBV27,TRBJ2-1,14